This is a list of T cell receptor beta chains from one sample in a study of blood T cells in healthy people across ages. MiXCR was run by TCRdb on the 5' RACE reads, yielding one entry per CDR3 protein. This table has fewer than 900,000 distinct CDR3 sequences, 45% to 50% appearing once. What was sequenced was blood. These receptors originate from a woman aged 60-75 years in good health. Each CDR3 is given with its conserved first and last residue. Each record gives: D gene, V gene, J gene, clone size, CDR3 protein, CDR3 DNA. A D gene is named only where the DNA matches it firmly. Clone size is given for some rows only: seen once, a few or many times, or a class if the clone is expanded.

TRBD2,TRBV7-2,TRBJ2-5,-,CASSLAGRASGETQYF,TGTGCCAGCAGCTTAGCCGGGAGGGCTTCGGGAGAGACCCAGTACTTC
-,TRBV20-1,TRBJ2-4,-,CSAFPGAKNIQYF,TGCAGTGCCTTCCCAGGAGCCAAAAACATTCAGTACTTC
TRBD2,TRBV27,TRBJ2-5,-,CASSTNLAGEATQYF,TGTGCCAGCAGTACCAACTTGGCGGGAGAAGCGACCCAGTACTTC
TRBD1,TRBV28,TRBJ2-7,once,CASRKAGGYEQYF,TGTGCCAGCAGGAAAGCAGGGGGCTACGAGCAGTACTTC
-,TRBV6-5,TRBJ1-2,few,CASRLTGIYGYTF,TGTGCCAGCAGACTAACAGGGATCTATGGCTACACCTTC
TRBD2,TRBV7-2,TRBJ2-1,-,CASSLGSGNSNEQFF,TGTGCCAGCAGCTTAGGTAGCGGGAACAGTAATGAGCAGTTCTTC
-,TRBV9,TRBJ2-1,few,CASSVGTIRVDEQFF,TGTGCCAGCAGCGTAGGGACGATTCGGGTCGATGAGCAGTTCTTC
-,TRBV3-1,TRBJ2-3,-,CASSQGREDTQYF,TGTGCCAGCAGCCAAGGAAGGGAAGATACGCAGTATTTT
TRBD1,TRBV20-1,TRBJ2-5,-,CSAYVMGQVQETQYF,TGCAGTGCCTACGTAATGGGACAGGTCCAAGAGACCCAGTACTTC
-,TRBV2,TRBJ2-1,-,CASSEGLAGRFF,TGTGCCAGCAGTGAGGGGCTAGCTGGTCGGTTCTTC
TRBD2,TRBV5-4,TRBJ2-7,-,CASSLSPSGSHEQYF,TGTGCCAGCAGCTTGAGTCCTAGCGGGAGCCACGAGCAGTACTTC
-,TRBV12-3/TRBV12-4,TRBJ2-3,-,CASSRPTVSTDTQYF,TGTGCCAGCAGCCGGCCGACGGTTAGCACAGATACGCAGTATTTT
TRBD1,TRBV6-6,TRBJ2-2,once,CASSRDSKPGELFF,TGTGCCAGCAGTAGGGACAGCAAACCCGGGGAGCTGTTTTTT
TRBD2,TRBV5-1,TRBJ2-1,-,CASSGGLAGGSSYNEQFF,TGCGCCAGTAGCGGAGGACTAGCGGGGGGAAGCTCCTACAATGAGCAGTTCTTC
-,TRBV12-3/TRBV12-4,TRBJ1-5,-,CASSFKGRNQPQHF,TGTGCCAGCAGTTTCAAGGGTCGCAATCAGCCCCAGCATTTT
-,TRBV2,TRBJ1-1,-,CASSEARLTQGEAFF,TGTGCCAGCAGTGAAGCCCGATTAACACAGGGAGAAGCTTTCTTT
-,TRBV11-2,TRBJ2-3,few,CASSLDPDTQYF,TGTGCCAGCAGCTTAGATCCGGATACGCAGTATTTT
-,TRBV7-8,TRBJ1-6,-,CVSSPRQAESPLHF,TGTGTCAGCAGCCCAAGACAGGCGGAGTCACCCCTCCACTTT
TRBD2,TRBV4-2,TRBJ2-2,-,CASSQRPGGPTGELFF,TGTGCCAGCAGCCAAAGGCCGGGGGGGCCAACCGGGGAGCTGTTTTTT
TRBD1,TRBV2,TRBJ1-6,-,CASSRDRGSYNSPPHF,TGTGCCAGCAGCCGGGACAGGGGGTCCTATAATTCACCCCCCCACTTT
-,TRBV20-1,TRBJ1-6,few,CSQKSRGSDSPLHF,TGCAGTCAAAAAAGCAGGGGATCTGATTCACCCCTCCACTTT
-,TRBV28,TRBJ2-5,-,CASTKTRETQYF,TGTGCCAGCACCAAGACGCGGGAGACCCAGTACTTC
-,TRBV24-1,TRBJ1-1,-,CATSDLEAGGAFF,TGTGCCACCAGTGATTTGGAGGCCGGCGGAGCTTTCTTT
-,TRBV30,TRBJ1-1,-,CAGKRDTEAFF,TGTGCCGGGAAAAGGGACACTGAAGCTTTCTTT
TRBD1,TRBV28,TRBJ1-2,few,CASSADRVGYTF,TGTGCCAGCAGTGCCGACAGGGTTGGCTACACCTTC
-,TRBV7-2,TRBJ1-4,few,CASSLDRGSEKLFF,TGTGCCAGCAGCTTAGACCGCGGTTCCGAAAAACTGTTTTTT
TRBD1,TRBV5-6,TRBJ2-5,-,CASSSLDRDVNEQYF,TGTGCCAGCAGCAGTTTGGACAGGGACGTCAATGAGCAGTACTTC
-,TRBV4-1,TRBJ2-5,-,CASSPGSKGNNEQYF,TGCGCCAGCAGCCCGGGGAGTAAAGGTAACAATGAGCAGTACTTC
TRBD2,TRBV7-2,TRBJ2-3,many,CASSLRTSGTDTQYF,TGTGCCAGCAGTTTAAGGACTAGCGGCACAGATACGCAGTATTTT
-,TRBV3-1,TRBJ2-7,few,CASSQAGDFAYEQYF,TGTGCCAGCAGCCAAGCGGGGGACTTCGCCTACGAGCAGTACTTC
TRBD2,TRBV20-1,TRBJ2-1,-,CSAHGTSGRNEQFF,TGCAGTGCTCACGGGACTAGCGGGAGGAATGAGCAGTTCTTC
TRBD2,TRBV5-1,TRBJ2-3,-,CASSIQLAEDTDTQYF,TGCGCCAGCAGCATTCAACTAGCGGAAGACACAGATACGCAGTATTTT
-,TRBV20-1,TRBJ2-1,-,CSASPSRGRQTFF,TGCAGTGCTAGTCCCTCTCGGGGCCGCCAGACGTTCTTC
-,TRBV20-1,TRBJ2-7,few,CSARWDPLEQYF,TGCAGTGCTAGGTGGGACCCCCTCGAGCAGTACTTC
-,TRBV29-1,TRBJ2-5,-,CSVGAHAIETQYF,TGCAGCGTTGGGGCCCACGCTATAGAGACCCAGTACTTC